This is a list of T cell receptor beta chains from one sample in a study of T cells in localized non-small cell lung cancer. Sequencing was performed with immunoSEQ multiplex PCR; in TCRdb, only in-frame clones are kept and a portion is missing. The table lists some 14,000 clones, about 28% of them singletons, with about 7.8% in the top ten. Sample: lung tumor tissue, taken before any cancer treatment. The receptor source for this set is a female donor of 60 years or more with stage I lung adenocarcinoma. Both conserved end residues are part of each CDR3. A D gene is named only where the DNA matches it firmly. A clone size is listed for some rows: how often the clone was seen (once, few, many), or a class if it is expanded.

.	TRBJ1-4	few	TRBV6-8	TGTGCCAGCAGTGCCCTGGGGGAAAAACTGTTTTTT	CASSALGEKLFF
.	TRBJ1-6	few	TRBV6-8	TGTGCCAGCAGTTACTTCCGGGACGGAAAATATCTTAATTCACCCCTCCACTTT	CASSYFRDGKYLNSPLHF
.	TRBJ1-1	once	TRBV18	TGTGCCAGCTCTCGGGACGTGAACACTGAAGCTTTCTTT	CASSRDVNTEAFF
.	TRBJ2-1	.	TRBV29-1	TGCACCACCCGCAGAAGGGGGGACAATGAGCAGTTCTTC	CTTRRRGDNEQFF
.	TRBJ2-7	.	TRBV11-3	TGTGCCAGCAGCTCCCGACTGGGCCTCGTGAACGAGCAGTACTTC	CASSSRLGLVNEQYF
TRBD2	TRBJ2-7	few	TRBV6-8	TGTGCCAGCAGAAGACGGGGGGTCCACGAGCAGTACTTC	CASRRRGVHEQYF
.	TRBJ2-2	many	TRBV11-3	TGTGCCAGCAGCTTAACATCGGCCGGCGGGGAGCTGTTTTTT	CASSLTSAGGELFF
TRBD1	TRBJ2-1	.	TRBV15	TGTGCCACCAGCACCTCCTCCCTTGGGACAGGGGGCTTCTATGAGCAGTTCTTC	CATSTSSLGTGGFYEQFF
.	TRBJ1-1	.	TRBV9	TGTGCCAGCAGCGCGATTGGAGGGGAGGAGGCTTTCTTT	CASSAIGGEEAFF
TRBD2	TRBJ2-5	few	TRBV6-7	TGTGCCAGCAGTTACGCGGGGGGAGAGACCCAGTACTTC	CASSYAGGETQYF
TRBD1	TRBJ1-4	few	TRBV11-3	TGTGCCAGCAGCCCGCGGGCGGGACAGGGGAATGAAAAACTGTTTTTT	CASSPRAGQGNEKLFF
TRBD1	TRBJ2-7	.	TRBV6-8	TGTGCCAGCAGTTGGACAGGGGGAGCCTACGAGCAGTACTTC	CASSWTGGAYEQYF
.	TRBJ2-2	few	TRBV11-3	TGTGCCAGCACCGGTGGAGGGGACACCGGGGAGCTGTTTTTT	CASTGGGDTGELFF
.	TRBJ2-1	few	TRBV6-8	TGTGCCAGCAGTTTGTTTACCTACAATGAGCAGTTCTTC	CASSLFTYNEQFF
.	TRBJ1-5	.	TRBV6-8	TGTGCCGGGGCGCGGGGACCCAATCAGCCCCAGCATTTT	CAGARGPNQPQHF
TRBD1	TRBJ1-1	.	TRBV11-3	TGTGCCAGCAGCTCACAGACAGGGGACACTGAAGCTTTCTTT	CASSSQTGDTEAFF
.	TRBJ1-2	.	TRBV23-1	TGCGCCAGCAGCCACCCAGGGGCTGGTTATGGCTACACCTTC	CASSHPGAGYGYTF
TRBD1	TRBJ1-1	few	TRBV2	TGTGCCAGCAGTGTCGGGACAGGGTTTACTGAAGCTTTCTTT	CASSVGTGFTEAFF
TRBD1	TRBJ2-5	few	TRBV30	TGTGCCGGGGGACAGACTCAAGAGACCCAGTACTTC	CAGGQTQETQYF
.	TRBJ2-7	medium-sized	TRBV6-8	TGTGCCAGTGGTAACCAGCCCTCCTACGAGCAGTACTTC	CASGNQPSYEQYF